Listed below are T cell receptor beta chains from one sample, sequenced in a study of blood T cells in healthy people across ages. TCRdb redid the calling of the 5' RACE reads with MiXCR, one entry per CDR3 protein. In the table there are hundreds of thousands of distinct CDR3 sequences, under 30% of which are singletons. Input material: blood. These receptor sequences come from a woman over 75 in good health. Both conserved end residues are part of each CDR3. Fields, in order: V gene, J gene, clone size, CDR3 protein. Clone size is stated in some rows and not others, as once, few, many or a class when expanded.

TRBV29-1	TRBJ1-2	-	CSVEEPRDYGYTF
TRBV7-2	TRBJ1-2	few	CASSLSGGGENTF
TRBV27	TRBJ2-7	many	CASRVNYEQYF
TRBV19	TRBJ2-6	-	CVSSRKSGANVLTF
TRBV7-2	TRBJ1-4	-	CASSASARSGGNEKLFF
TRBV27	TRBJ2-3	many	CASSSTGTGAPHTQYF
TRBV5-1	TRBJ2-1	many	CASSEPGHNEQFF
TRBV20-1	TRBJ1-1	-	CSASAGGGDTEAFF
TRBV12-3/TRBV12-4	TRBJ1-5	-	CASSSSGQGAGQPQHF
TRBV5-6	TRBJ2-5	many	CASSPLSGVIETQYF
TRBV11-2	TRBJ2-5	many	CASSIRRSGGGETQYF
TRBV10-3	TRBJ2-1	few	CAISGSGGAYNEQFF
TRBV7-6	TRBJ2-5	-	CASSLNTVKETQYF
TRBV19	TRBJ2-1	few	CASSISGTAYNEQFF
TRBV6-6	TRBJ1-2	-	CASSNTLTGADGYTF
TRBV27	TRBJ2-1	many	CASSLSWGTSGGFEQFF
TRBV20-1	TRBJ2-7	many	CSATGDSDFDEQYF
TRBV19	TRBJ2-5	-	CASSIGLAETQYF
TRBV15	TRBJ1-2	-	CATSRVGNEGGYTF
TRBV2	TRBJ1-4	-	CASSQGRRSTNEKLFF
TRBV4-2	TRBJ2-1	many	CASSRGLTSSGDNEQFF
TRBV19	TRBJ1-2	-	CASSADRRRGYTF
TRBV7-2	TRBJ2-5	-	CAGSLQGAQETQYF